The entry that follows covers one TCR beta chain sequence. Its antigen remains unknown. Trimming pared 6 bases from V and 7 bases from J, leaving 13 bases between. This CDR3 has 14 residues. CDR1 and CDR2 (germline): SNHLY, FYNNEI. This sample was included in a study of cytomegalovirus exposure and HLA in healthy donors. Across the study: HLA-typed donors were the source of approximately 86 million unique TCRs held in an early data release.

A multiplex PCR was run with 60 Vbeta primers and 13 Jbeta primers. TCRdb keeps only in-frame clones here, not all; method: immunoSEQ multiplex PCR. The table for this sample gives about 160,000 clones. General study findings and limits: Analysis was carried out at a later point, and it linked a missense DCLRE1C variant to TCR beta V- and J-gene trimming.

This chain links TRBV2 with TRBJ1-6; perhaps TRBD1 as D (5 bases). The specimen sequenced was PBMCs. The sequence derives from a woman aged 55-75 years in good health and CMV-seronegative. CDR3 in DNA: TGTGCCAGCAGCGCGGGACGCCCAAATTCACCCCTCCACTTT. As protein: CASSAGRPNSPLHF.